The 25 T cell receptor beta chains in this list originate from one sample, sequenced in a study of control samples from healthy donors and cancer patients. TCRdb's copy holds only in-frame clones and misses some; the assay was immunoSEQ multiplex PCR. The table records approximately 97,000 clones, approximately 92% of them present only once. The sequenced sample was blood. Receptors were obtained from a human donor in good health. The donor label of this sample is uncertain.

This sequence joins TRBV27 and TRBJ2-3; TRBD2 matches 8 bases. The CDR3 consists of 18 residues. V shed 4 bases, J shed 0 bases, and the junction held 12 bases outside the gene matches. Germline lookup yields CDR1 MNHEY and CDR2 SMNVEV (reference sequence). The chain's CDR3 is CASSSYREGPSSTDTQYF. CDR3 sequence (DNA): TGTGCCAGCAGTTCATACCGGGAGGGCCCTTCTAGCACAGATACGCAGTATTTT.

The chain joins TRBV2 to TRBJ2-2; D may be TRBD1 (6 bases). Trimming cost V 5 bases and J 4 bases, with 11 bases left between them. Germline CDR1 and CDR2: SNHLY and FYNNEI. This CDR3 region has 14 residues. This CDR3 is CASSRGWSTGELFF. The CDR3 coding sequence is TGTGCCAGCAGTAGGGGGTGGAGCACCGGGGAGCTGTTTTTT.

The chain carries TRBV6-5 and TRBJ1-1; D is ambiguous. From germline, CDR1 is MNHEY and CDR2 SVGAGI. V dropped 0 bases and J dropped 10 bases, with 6 bases sitting between them. CDR3 length equals 11 residues. CDR3 nucleotides: TGTGCCAGCAGTTACTCGGGTGGAGCTTTCTTT. This translates into CASSYSGGAFF.

This clone appeared a few times. This chain links TRBV6-6 with TRBJ2-7; perhaps TRBD1 as D (6 bases). In germline, CDR1 is MNHNY, CDR2 SVGAGI (reference sequence). The CDR3 covers 13 residues. V was shortened by 6 bases and J by 7 bases, with 16 bases between the two germline ends. CDR3 loop: CASSRGNPGEQYV. CDR3 coding DNA: TGTGCCAGCAGCAGGGGCAACCCTGGGGAGCAGTACGTC.

J is TRBJ2-5 and V is TRBV11-3; tentatively, D is TRBD1 or TRBD2 (5 bases each). The V gene's germline CDR1 is SGHNT and CDR2 YENEEA. Trimming took off 5 bases at V and 6 bases at J, with 10 bases between the two ends. The CDR3 contains 12 residues. The CDR3 region has the DNA TGTGCCAGCAGCACAGGAGGACAGACCCAGTACTTC. Protein product: CASSTGGQTQYF. Drawing the rest from reference TRBV11-3 and TRBJ2-5, the complete variable domain is EAGVVQSPRYKIIEKKQPVAFWCNPISGHNTLYWYLQNLGQGPELLIRYENEEAVDDSQLPKDRFSAERLKGVDSTLKIQPAELGDSAVYLCASSTGGQTQYFGPGTRLLVL.

The V gene is TRBV13, the J gene TRBJ2-3, with D hard to call. Between the trimmed V and J ends, which lost 2 bases and 0 bases, there was a span of 6 bases. The CDR3 sequence is 14 residues long. Germline CDR1 PRHDT, CDR2 FYEKMQ (reference sequence). CDR3 DNA sequence: TGTGCCAGCAGCTTACGGCCGAGCACAGATACGCAGTATTTT. Its protein is CASSLRPSTDTQYF.

The chain joins TRBV6-5 to TRBJ2-2; D is unclear. The CDR3 runs to 14 residues. V dropped 7 bases and J dropped 3 bases, with 12 bases sitting between them. Germline CDR1 MNHEY, CDR2 SVGAGI. The CDR3 DNA is TGTGCCAGCAAGGAGACAACGGACACCGGGGAGCTGTTTTTT. Its translation: CASKETTDTGELFF.

The CDR3 DNA reads TGTGCCACCAGTGACCAGGGATCGAACACCGGGGAGCTGTTTTTT. Its protein is CATSDQGSNTGELFF. This chain connects TRBV24-1 to TRBJ2-2; tentatively, D is TRBD1 (5 bases). CDR1 is KGHDR, CDR2 SFDVKD, per germline. The CDR3 loop spans 15 amino acids. Trimming stripped 4 bases from V and 0 bases from J, with 8 bases between.

The chain couples TRBV5-1 to TRBJ1-2; D is perhaps TRBD1 (6 bases). There are 14 residues in the CDR3. Trimming cost V 0 bases and J 8 bases, with 14 bases left between them. Germline V lookup: CDR1 SGHRS, CDR2 YFSETQ. In DNA, the CDR3 is TGCGCCAGCAGCTTGGAACAGGGATCGGGCGGCTACACCTTC. It encodes CASSLEQGSGGYTF.

The genes are TRBV4-3 and TRBJ2-6, with D perhaps matching TRBD1 or TRBD2 (7 bases each). The germline V gene encodes CDR1 LGHNA and CDR2 YSLEER. The CDR3 totals 17 residues. The V gene lost 4 bases and the J gene lost 1 base, with 14 bases spanning the gap. The CDR3 bases are TGCGCCAGCAGCCCGAGAGCGGGACAGTCTGGGGCCAACGTCCTGACTTTC. It is translated as CASSPRAGQSGANVLTF.

The chain uses TRBV2 and TRBJ2-2; D not certain. Germline loops: CDR1 SNHLY, CDR2 FYNNEI. V lost 6 bases and J 3 bases, leaving 5 bases between the germline ends. This CDR3 has 12 amino acids. The DNA for the CDR3 is TGTGCCAGCAGGCCTGACACCGGGGAGCTGTTTTTT. Its translation is CASRPDTGELFF.

The chain has TRBV28 and TRBJ1-2; TRBD1 matches at 10 bases. V lost 4 bases and J lost 4; bases outside the gene matches: 6. The germline gives CDR1 MDHEN, CDR2 SYDVKM. The CDR3 has 15 residues. Here the CDR3 DNA reads TGTGCCAGCAGTTCACGGGACAGGGGCCTCTATGGCTACACCTTC. Its protein product is CASSSRDRGLYGYTF.

The chain links TRBV2 to TRBJ2-7, with 8 positions matching TRBD1. V trimming: 8 bases; J trimming: 3 bases; junction bases outside the gene matches: 6. This CDR3 has 13 amino acids. Germline-derived CDR1 and CDR2 are SNHLY and FYNNEI. The CDR3 spells CASSRTGIYEQYF. CDR3 nucleotide sequence: TGTGCCAGCTCGAGGACAGGGATCTACGAGCAGTACTTC.

This chain links TRBV4-3 with TRBJ2-1; unclear D gene. Per germline, CDR1 LGHNA and CDR2 YSLEER. Trimming pared 0 bases from V and 3 bases from J, leaving 6 bases between. The CDR3 runs 14 residues. The CDR3 sequence: CASSQDSDYNEQFF. CDR3 nucleotides: TGCGCCAGCAGCCAAGACTCAGACTACAATGAGCAGTTCTTC.

The CDR3 sequence is CASRGQGYEQYF. The CDR3 DNA is TGTGCCAGCAGGGGACAGGGTTACGAGCAGTACTTC. J is TRBJ2-7 and V is TRBV6-5, with TRBD1 matching 9 bases. The CDR3 sequence is 12 residues long. CDR1 and CDR2 from the germline V gene are MNHEY and SVGAGI. V gave up 6 bases and J gave up 4 bases; unmatched junction bases: 1.

The chain employs TRBV2 and TRBJ2-3, with TRBD2 identical over 16 bases. The V segment lost 8 bases and the J segment 5 bases; nucleotides outside the gene matches: 7. CDR3 length equals 16 residues. In germline, CDR1 is SNHLY, CDR2 FYNNEI. The CDR3 is CASLEGLAGGQDTQYF. In DNA, the CDR3 is TGTGCCAGCCTCGAGGGACTAGCGGGGGGGCAAGATACGCAGTATTTT.

This chain links TRBV9 with TRBJ1-6; D gene unclear. Trimming took off 4 bases at V and 7 bases at J, with 15 bases between the two ends. In germline, CDR1 is SGDLS, CDR2 YYNGEE. This CDR3 spans 15 amino acids. CDR3 in DNA: TGTGCCAGCAGCCCCCGCAGCTTTCAAAATTCACCCCTCCACTTT. Its translation: CASSPRSFQNSPLHF.

The chain has TRBV12-5 and TRBJ2-2; D possibly corresponds to TRBD1 (5 bases). Germline-derived CDR1 and CDR2 are LGHNT and FRNRAP. V was trimmed by 2 bases and J by 2 bases, leaving 6 bases between them. This CDR3 spans 14 amino acids. DNA of the CDR3: TGTGCTAGTGGTTTGCAGGGAAACACCGGGGAGCTGTTTTTT. Encoded protein: CASGLQGNTGELFF. Together with reference TRBV12-5 and TRBJ2-2, the CDR3 gives the full variable domain: DARVTQTPRHKVTEMGQEVTMRCQPILGHNTVFWYRQTMMQGLELLAYFRNRAPLDDSGMPKDRFSAEMPDATLATLKIQPSEPRDSAVYFCASGLQGNTGELFFGEGSRLTVL.

This clone was found once. The chain recombines TRBV5-5 with TRBJ2-5; unclear D gene. The CDR3 is 12 amino acids. In germline, CDR1 is SGHKS, CDR2 YYEKEE (reference sequence). The V gene lost 1 base and the J gene lost 4 bases, with 5 bases spanning the gap. CDR3: CASSLWGETQYF. CDR3 sequence (DNA): TGTGCCAGCAGCTTGTGGGGAGAGACCCAGTACTTC.

The chain uses TRBV3-1 (or the pseudogene TRBV3-2) and TRBJ1-2; TRBD1 is a possible D gene (6 bases). CDR3 size: 14 residues. Germline V gene lookup returns CDR1 LGHDT and CDR2 YNNKEL (reference sequence). The ends were cut back, 2 bases at V and 5 bases at J, with 12 bases in the middle. The CDR3 region is CASSQSVGGYGYTF. The CDR3 coding sequence is TGTGCCAGCAGCCAATCGGTAGGGGGGTATGGCTACACCTTC.

The V and J genes are TRBV5-6 and TRBJ1-1; D gene unclear. The CDR3 has 14 residues. V lost 1 base and J 3 bases, leaving 10 bases between the germline ends. The germline gives CDR1 SGHDT, CDR2 YYEEEE. CDR3 region: CASSLRTPYTEAFF. The CDR3 DNA reads TGTGCCAGCAGCTTGCGGACCCCTTACACTGAAGCTTTCTTT.

The rearrangement joins TRBV9 to TRBJ2-3; tentatively, D is TRBD1 (7 bases). Trimming took off 0 bases at V and 3 bases at J, with 17 bases between the two ends. Germline assignment: CDR1 SGDLS and CDR2 YYNGEE. This CDR3 has 17 amino acids. Written as DNA, the CDR3 is TGTGCCAGCAGCGTAGAACCCGCAGGGGGGTCGACAGATACGCAGTATTTT. Amino acid sequence: CASSVEPAGGSTDTQYF.

This clone has just one count. CDR3 coding DNA: TGTGCTAGTGGTTTGGTACTGTCCAGGGTAGGGACCCAGTACTTC. It translates to CASGLVLSRVGTQYF. V usage is TRBV12-5 and J usage is TRBJ2-5, with a tentative D call TRBD1 (5 bases). V was trimmed by 0 bases and J by 7 bases, leaving 15 bases between them. From germline, CDR1 is LGHNT and CDR2 FRNRAP. CDR3 size: 15 residues.

The chain couples TRBV5-1 to TRBJ1-1; D uncertain. CDR3 size: 14 residues. CDR1 is SGHRS and CDR2 is YFSETQ in the germline V gene. Trimming took 4 bases from V and 4 from J, leaving 14 bases between them. CDR3 sequence (DNA): TGCGCCAGCAGCCCACCCGGTACAAGCACTGAAGCTTTCTTT. Its translation: CASSPPGTSTEAFF.

This clone was detected once. The chain is built from TRBV25-1 and TRBJ1-4; 8 bases are a match to TRBD1. Looked up from germline, CDR1 is MGHDK and CDR2 is SYGVNS. CDR3 length: 16 residues. V shed 5 bases, J shed 14 bases, and the junction held 19 bases outside the gene matches. CDR3 residues: CASSHMGGRGPGRLFF. DNA for the CDR3: TGTGCCAGCAGTCATATGGGGGGCAGGGGGCCGGGAAGGCTGTTTTTT.